This is a list of T cell receptor beta chains from one sample in a study of T cell responses to AZD1222 COVID-19 vaccine. Assay: immunoSEQ multiplex PCR; the TCRdb copy retains only in-frame clones and omits some. The table lists 100,000 to 150,000 clones, around 90% of them singletons. Sequencing used peripheral blood, obtained 28 days after the second AZD1222 dose. The receptors come from an adult who received the AZD1222 COVID-19 vaccine. The CDR3 runs from the conserved cysteine through the conserved F or W. A D gene is named only where the DNA matches it firmly. Rows give clone size only sometimes, using once, few, many, or a class for an expanded clone.

d_gene | j_gene | abundance | len | v_gene | CDR3nt | CDR3aa
. | TRBJ2-6 | . | 15 | TRBV5-1 | TGCGCCAGCAGCTCCGGGCGCTCTGGGGCCAACGTCCTGACTTTC | CASSSGRSGANVLTF
. | TRBJ1-5 | . | 15 | TRBV19 | TGTGCCAGTAGTATAGGTGACAATAGCAATCAGCCCCAGCATTTT | CASSIGDNSNQPQHF
TRBD1 | TRBJ1-2 | . | 15 | TRBV25-1 | TGTGCCAGCCTATTACCCGACAGGGCCAACTATGGCTACACCTTC | CASLLPDRANYGYTF
. | TRBJ1-2 | . | 16 | TRBV6-1 | TGTGCCAGCAGTGAAAGGGGGAACACTCAGGCCTATGGCTACACCTTC | CASSERGNTQAYGYTF
. | TRBJ2-3 | . | 13 | TRBV6-5 | TGTGCCAGCAGTAGGACTCGCACAGATACGCAGTATTTT | CASSRTRTDTQYF
. | TRBJ2-1 | . | 15 | TRBV7-3 | TGTGCCAGCAGCTTAACTACGACTACCTACAATGAGCAGTTCTTC | CASSLTTTTYNEQFF
. | TRBJ2-7 | once | 16 | TRBV30 | TGTGCCTGGAGCTCTCCAGCGGGACATAGCTCCTACGAGCAGTACTTC | CAWSSPAGHSSYEQYF
. | TRBJ2-7 | . | 13 | TRBV19 | TGTGCCAGTAGTATCCCCCCCCCTGGCGAGCAGTACTTC | CASSIPPPGEQYF
TRBD1 | TRBJ1-1 | . | 14 | TRBV5-4 | TGTGCCAGCAGCCCGGGACAGGCAAACACTGAAGCTTTCTTT | CASSPGQANTEAFF
. | TRBJ1-4 | . | 16 | TRBV11-2 | TGTGCCAGCAGCCGTAGTGGGGCAGCACCCCGCGGAAAACTGTTTTTT | CASSRSGAAPRGKLFF
. | TRBJ2-1 | once | 17 | TRBV9 | TGTGCCAGCAGCGTCGACCCCTCGGGGGCCCAAAACAATGAGCAGTTCTTC | CASSVDPSGAQNNEQFF
. | TRBJ2-1 | . | 13 | TRBV6-5 | TGTGCCAGCTTGTTGTTCTCCTACAATGAGCAGTTCTTC | CASLLFSYNEQFF
. | TRBJ2-1 | . | 15 | TRBV7-2 | TGTGCCAGCAGCTTTGAACTAGTCATCTACAATGAGCAGTTCTTC | CASSFELVIYNEQFF
TRBD1 | TRBJ1-2 | once | 16 | TRBV9 | TGTGCCAGCAGCGTATCGGACAGGGCCACGTTCGGGGGCTACACCTTC | CASSVSDRATFGGYTF
. | TRBJ1-3 | . | 16 | TRBV2 | TGTGCCAGCAGTGAGGGACACCCGAACTCTGGAAACACCATATATTTT | CASSEGHPNSGNTIYF
TRBD1 | TRBJ1-2 | . | 16 | TRBV7-9 | TGTGCCAGCAGGCCCCCGGGACAGGGGTTTCGGTATGGCTACACCTTC | CASRPPGQGFRYGYTF
TRBD1 | TRBJ1-2 | . | 14 | TRBV14 | TGTGCCAGCAGCCGGAATGACAGGGCCTATGGCTACACCTTC | CASSRNDRAYGYTF
TRBD2 | TRBJ2-2 | . | 18 | TRBV30 | TGTGCCTGGAGTTCCCGGACTAGCGGGCCTACGAACACCGGGGAGCTGTTTTTT | CAWSSRTSGPTNTGELFF
. | TRBJ1-2 | once | 14 | TRBV18 | TGTGCCAGCTCACCACCGACTACTAACTATGGCTACACCTTC | CASSPPTTNYGYTF
. | TRBJ2-1 | . | 14 | TRBV28 | TGTGCCAGCAGTTACTCTGCCGGGAACAATGAGCAGTTCTTC | CASSYSAGNNEQFF
TRBD1 | TRBJ1-3 | . | 17 | TRBV18 | TGTGCCAGCTCCCTCCAGCCGGGACAGGGATTCGGAAACACCATATATTTT | CASSLQPGQGFGNTIYF
. | TRBJ1-1 | . | 11 | TRBV28 | TGTGCCAGCAGAGAGAACACTGAAGCTTTCTTT | CASRENTEAFF
. | TRBJ1-4 | once | 15 | TRBV6-5 | TGTGCCAGCAGACGCACATTCAGGGAAGAGGAAAAACTGTTTTTT | CASRRTFREEEKLFF
. | TRBJ2-7 | . | 15 | TRBV4-1 | TGCGCCAGCAGCCAAACAGACTCGAGCTCCTACGAGCAGTACTTC | CASSQTDSSSYEQYF
. | TRBJ1-4 | . | 13 | TRBV15 | TGTGCCACCAGCATCAGGGATAATGAAAAACTGTTTTTT | CATSIRDNEKLFF
. | TRBJ2-5 | . | 14 | TRBV27 | TGTGCCAGCACCTCAAGGGGGGATGGAGAGACCCAGTACTTC | CASTSRGDGETQYF
. | TRBJ1-2 | . | 16 | TRBV5-4 | TGTGCCAGCAGCTTGTCCAAGGGCTCCCCCCCAGAGGGCTACACCTTC | CASSLSKGSPPEGYTF
TRBD1 | TRBJ2-7 | once | 13 | TRBV6-6 | TGTGCCAGCAGCCCCGACAGGGGGTACGAGCAGTACTTC | CASSPDRGYEQYF
TRBD1 | TRBJ2-5 | once | 16 | TRBV4-1 | TGCGCCAGCAGCCTCACTCCTCACAACAGGGGAGAGACCCAGTACTTC | CASSLTPHNRGETQYF
TRBD2 | TRBJ2-7 | . | 16 | TRBV19 | TGTGCCAGTAGTACAAACGGGGGGGCAGGGAGCTACGAGCAGTACTTC | CASSTNGGAGSYEQYF
TRBD1 | TRBJ2-6 | . | 14 | TRBV2 | TGTGCCGGATACAGGGGGTCTGGGGCCAACGTCCTGACTTTC | CAGYRGSGANVLTF
. | TRBJ1-4 | . | 14 | TRBV28 | TGTGCCAGCAGTTTATTAGGGAGTCGGGAAAAACTGTTTTTT | CASSLLGSREKLFF
. | TRBJ2-7 | . | 15 | TRBV7-7 | TGTGCTAGCAGCCGCTTGGACGGAAGCACCTACGAGCAGTACTTC | CASSRLDGSTYEQYF
TRBD1 | TRBJ1-2 | . | 16 | TRBV19 | TGTGCCAGTAGTAGCTGGACAGGGGGAGTTAACTATGGCTACACCTTC | CASSSWTGGVNYGYTF
. | TRBJ1-1 | . | 15 | TRBV3-1/TRBV3-2 | TGTGCCAGCAGCCAAGATTGGGACGTGAACACTGAAGCTTTCTTT | CASSQDWDVNTEAFF
. | TRBJ2-3 | . | 16 | TRBV18 | TGTGCCAGCTCACCACGCCTGGGGGGAAACACAGATACGCAGTATTTT | CASSPRLGGNTDTQYF
. | TRBJ1-5 | once | 14 | TRBV5-1 | TGCGCCAGCAGCCCTGGGACGACAAATCAGCCCCAGCATTTT | CASSPGTTNQPQHF
. | TRBJ1-1 | . | 14 | TRBV27 | TGTGCCAGCAGTCTGCAGCACATGAACACTGAAGCTTTCTTT | CASSLQHMNTEAFF
TRBD1 | TRBJ2-1 | once | 14 | TRBV6-5 | TGTGCCAGTGCCCCGGGACAGGCGTACAATGAGCAGTTCTTC | CASAPGQAYNEQFF
. | TRBJ2-7 | . | 15 | TRBV7-3 | TGTGCCAGCAGCCTAGGTGGAGGGCCCCTCTACGAGCAGTACTTC | CASSLGGGPLYEQYF
. | TRBJ2-1 | . | 14 | TRBV5-1 | TGCGCCAGCAGCTTGTTCGGCAGGGGCAATGAGCAGTTCTTC | CASSLFGRGNEQFF
. | TRBJ1-5 | . | 13 | TRBV6-5 | TGTGCCAGTTCAAGGGGGGGCAATCAGCCCCAGCATTTT | CASSRGGNQPQHF
. | TRBJ1-1 | . | 14 | TRBV27 | TGTGCCAGCAGTTTCGGCGGATGGGGCGCTGAAGCTTTCTTT | CASSFGGWGAEAFF
TRBD2 | TRBJ2-1 | . | 14 | TRBV11-3 | TGTGCCAGCAGAGTTGGGGAGGGAGGTGGTGAGCAGTTCTTC | CASRVGEGGGEQFF
TRBD1 | TRBJ2-2 | . | 15 | TRBV13 | TGTGCCAGCAGCTTAGGGGGACAGAGGACCGGGGAGCTGTTTTTT | CASSLGGQRTGELFF
TRBD1 | TRBJ1-4 | . | 14 | TRBV9 | TGTGCCAGCAGCGTAGGAGGGGGCACGGAAAAACTGTTTTTT | CASSVGGGTEKLFF
. | TRBJ1-1 | few | 14 | TRBV5-1 | TGCGCCAGCAGCTTTAACAGGGTTGGTACTGAAGCTTTCTTT | CASSFNRVGTEAFF
TRBD2 | TRBJ2-1 | . | 15 | TRBV5-4 | TGTGCCAGCAGCCTGACTAGCGGGAGCTTTAATGAGCAGTTCTTC | CASSLTSGSFNEQFF
. | TRBJ1-5 | . | 17 | TRBV19 | TGTGCCAGTAGTATAGGGCCCGCAGCGCATAGCAATCAGCCCCAGCATTTT | CASSIGPAAHSNQPQHF
. | TRBJ2-1 | . | 15 | TRBV24-1 | TGTGCCACCAGTTTGAAGACTTCCGTAGGGAATGAGCAGTTCTTC | CATSLKTSVGNEQFF
TRBD1 | TRBJ1-5 | . | 18 | TRBV23-1 | TGCGCCAGCAGTCAACCCGATCCGGGACAGGGTAAAAGTCAGCCCCAGCATTTT | CASSQPDPGQGKSQPQHF
. | TRBJ1-3 | . | 14 | TRBV5-6 | TGTGCCAGCAGCTGGCTAGGGTCTGGAAACACCATATATTTT | CASSWLGSGNTIYF
. | TRBJ1-3 | . | 15 | TRBV21-1 | TGTGCCAGCAGCCGAGGGGGGGCGCTCGGAAACACCATATATTTT | CASSRGGALGNTIYF
TRBD1 | TRBJ2-1 | . | 16 | TRBV5-4 | TGTGCCAGCAGCTTTCCCTGGACAGGGGGCATCGATGAGCAGTTCTTC | CASSFPWTGGIDEQFF
TRBD2 | TRBJ2-7 | . | 17 | TRBV2 | TGTGCCAGCAGTGAAGCGCTAAGCGGGAGGGACCCCTACGAGCAGTACTTC | CASSEALSGRDPYEQYF
TRBD2 | TRBJ2-3 | few | 21 | TRBV12-5 | TGTGCTAGTGGTTTCGCCGGACTTCCAGGACTAGCGGGAGGGCCCACAGATACGCAGTATTTT | CASGFAGLPGLAGGPTDTQYF
TRBD2 | TRBJ2-5 | . | 20 | TRBV4-1 | TGCGCCAGCAGCCTCCATCCGGGATCCGGGACTAGCGGGAGAGGGGAGACCCAGTACTTC | CASSLHPGSGTSGRGETQYF
. | TRBJ1-3 | . | 15 | TRBV4-1 | TGCGCCAGCAGCCTATCCGGGACGGAAGTAAACACCATATATTTT | CASSLSGTEVNTIYF
. | TRBJ1-3 | . | 15 | TRBV6-5 | TGTGCCAGCAGTTACTCGGCAGGGGCTGGAAACACCATATATTTT | CASSYSAGAGNTIYF
. | TRBJ2-2 | . | 12 | TRBV24-1 | TGTGCCACCAGCCCTCGGACCGGGGAGCTGTTTTTT | CATSPRTGELFF